The clone carrying this TCR beta chain was seen many times. This record comes from a study of neurological immune-mediated disorders. This CDR3 region has 14 residues. V shed 8 bases, J shed 1 base, and the junction held 2 bases outside the gene matches. The germline V gene has CDR1 SNHLY and CDR2 FYNNEI. Over 200 million TCR-beta sequences, together covering 15-18 subjects, were produced by every individual sequencing run that was carried out. TCRdb re-called the 5' RACE reads through MiXCR, storing one row per CDR3 protein. The sample has approximately 32,000 distinct CDR3 sequences; roughly 15% are singletons.

The chain joins TRBV2 to TRBJ2-2, with TRBD1 identical over 9 bases. The receptor comes from a man in his 70s in good health. The specimen sequenced was PBMCs. The CDR3 reads CASQGQGNTGELFF. The CDR3 nucleotides read TGTGCCAGCCAGGGACAGGGGAACACCGGGGAGCTGTTTTTT.